The rows below give T cell receptor beta chains drawn from one sample of a study of blood T cell repertoires in COVID-19. Sequencing was performed with immunoSEQ multiplex PCR; in TCRdb, only in-frame clones are kept and a portion is missing. The data show fewer than 150,000 clones, more than 60% seen once. Material: peripheral blood. Receptors originate from a man aged 65-85 years with acute or convalescent COVID-19. Both conserved end residues are part of each CDR3. The order of the fields is clone size, J gene, D gene, V gene, CDR3 protein, CDR3 DNA. A D gene is named only where the DNA matches it firmly. Size tells how often a clone was seen (once, few, many) or the class of an expanded clone, and some rows leave it out.

NA	TRBJ2-7	NA	TRBV9	CASSAAEGYEQYF	TGTGCCAGCAGCGCAGCTGAGGGCTACGAGCAGTACTTC
NA	TRBJ1-2	TRBD1	TRBV6-5	CASSMGTGGHYGYTF	TGTGCCAGCAGTATGGGGACAGGGGGGCACTATGGCTACACCTTC
NA	TRBJ2-3	TRBD1	TRBV4-2	CASSPGTAEGTDTQYF	TGTGCCAGCAGCCCTGGGACAGCTGAGGGCACAGATACGCAGTATTTT
NA	TRBJ1-1	TRBD1	TRBV4-1	CASSQERPGQGMNTEAFF	TGCGCCAGCAGCCAAGAGCGTCCGGGACAGGGGATGAACACTGAAGCTTTCTTT
NA	TRBJ1-3	NA	TRBV5-1	CASSLVGRVAGNTIYF	TGCGCCAGCAGCTTGGTGGGCAGGGTGGCTGGAAACACCATATATTTT
once	TRBJ2-7	TRBD2	TRBV23-1	CASSRIAGGPPYEQYF	TGCGCCAGCAGCCGCATAGCGGGGGGGCCACCCTACGAGCAGTACTTC
NA	TRBJ2-7	NA	TRBV21-1	CASRNEPGQGNEQYF	TGTGCCAGCAGGAACGAACCGGGACAGGGGAACGAGCAGTACTTC
NA	TRBJ2-2	TRBD1	TRBV7-7	CASSSDRAGELFF	TGTGCTAGCAGCTCTGACAGGGCCGGGGAGCTGTTTTTT
NA	TRBJ2-3	NA	TRBV3-1/TRBV3-2	CASSQGSYTQYF	TGTGCCAGCAGCCAGGGCTCGTATACGCAGTATTTT
NA	TRBJ2-7	NA	TRBV7-8	CASSLDLIRDTESSYEQYF	TGTGCCAGCAGCTTGGATCTGATCCGGGACACCGAAAGCTCCTACGAGCAGTACTTC
NA	TRBJ2-7	NA	TRBV10-2	CASSVAGGPSEQYF	TGCGCCAGCAGTGTGGCAGGGGGGCCAAGCGAGCAGTACTTC
NA	TRBJ1-5	TRBD1	TRBV5-1	CASSPQGARSQPQHF	TGCGCCAGCAGCCCACAGGGGGCGCGAAGTCAGCCCCAGCATTTT
few	TRBJ1-6	TRBD1	TRBV18	CASSPIMGQGGSPLHF	TGTGCCAGCTCACCGATAATGGGGCAGGGGGGTTCACCCCTCCACTTT
NA	TRBJ1-2	NA	TRBV29-1	CSVEPDSHYGYTF	TGCAGCGTTGAACCTGACAGCCACTATGGCTACACCTTC
NA	TRBJ1-4	TRBD1	TRBV7-8	CASSLYPGGEKLFF	TGTGCCAGCAGCTTATATCCAGGGGGTGAAAAACTGTTTTTT
NA	TRBJ1-4	TRBD1	TRBV19	CASSSRTGFATNEKLFF	TGTGCCAGTAGTTCAAGGACAGGCTTTGCAACTAATGAAAAACTGTTTTTT
NA	TRBJ1-3	TRBD1	TRBV7-9	CASSSWTGTSGNTIYF	TGTGCCAGCAGCTCATGGACAGGGACCTCTGGAAACACCATATATTTT
NA	TRBJ2-3	TRBD1	TRBV11-2	CASNPQGSTDTQYF	TGTGCCAGCAACCCACAGGGGAGCACAGATACGCAGTATTTT
NA	TRBJ2-3	TRBD1	TRBV29-1	CSVDRTGITDTQYF	TGCAGCGTTGACCGGACAGGGATTACAGATACGCAGTATTTT
NA	TRBJ1-1	NA	TRBV7-2	CASSLNAQGTGTEAFF	TGTGCCAGCAGCTTAAATGCCCAGGGTACGGGTACTGAAGCTTTCTTT
NA	TRBJ2-2	TRBD1	TRBV3-1/TRBV3-2	CASSGDGQGTFSFTGELFF	TGTGCCAGCAGCGGCGATGGACAGGGTACTTTCAGTTTCACCGGGGAGCTGTTTTTT
NA	TRBJ1-1	NA	TRBV4-3	CASSQDAGPSTEAFF	TGCGCCAGCAGCCAAGATGCGGGGCCCAGCACTGAAGCTTTCTTT
NA	TRBJ1-4	NA	TRBV15	CATSARLGEKLFF	TGTGCCACCAGCGCCAGACTAGGTGAAAAACTGTTTTTT
NA	TRBJ2-3	TRBD1	TRBV9	CASSVDRGLSADTQYF	TGTGCCAGCAGCGTAGACAGGGGCCTATCCGCAGATACGCAGTATTTT
once	TRBJ2-2	TRBD2	TRBV18	CASSPPLAGFAGELFF	TGTGCCAGCTCACCACCGCTAGCGGGGTTTGCCGGGGAGCTGTTTTTT
once	TRBJ1-2	NA	TRBV7-2	CASSFRVEGGYTF	TGTGCCAGCAGCTTCAGGGTGGAGGGTGGCTACACCTTC
NA	TRBJ1-4	NA	TRBV19	CATTPRGSEGEKLFF	TGTGCCACTACACCGAGAGGGTCCGAAGGTGAAAAACTGTTTTTT
few	TRBJ1-2	NA	TRBV4-1	CASSQETLRGYGYTF	TGCGCCAGCAGCCAAGAAACTCTCCGGGGCTATGGCTACACCTTC
NA	TRBJ1-1	NA	TRBV27	CASQPNRRNTEAFF	TGTGCCAGTCAACCTAACCGCCGGAACACTGAAGCTTTCTTT
once	TRBJ2-7	NA	TRBV2	CASSSPQGRTYEQYF	TGTGCCAGCAGCTCCCCCCAGGGGCGTACCTACGAGCAGTACTTC
NA	TRBJ1-1	NA	TRBV3-1/TRBV3-2	CASSLRGSTEAFF	TGTGCCAGCAGCCTAAGGGGGAGCACTGAAGCTTTCTTT
NA	TRBJ1-3	NA	TRBV5-8	CASSLFVTGNTIYF	TGTGCCAGCAGCTTGTTCGTAACTGGAAACACCATATATTTT
NA	TRBJ1-2	NA	TRBV6-6	CASSFSQGINYGYTF	TGTGCCAGCAGTTTTTCCCAGGGAATTAACTATGGCTACACCTTC
NA	TRBJ2-4	TRBD2	TRBV7-3	CASSLTPSGGAKNIQYF	TGTGCCAGCAGCTTAACTCCTAGCGGGGGGGCCAAAAACATTCAGTACTTC
NA	TRBJ2-5	TRBD1	TRBV5-4	CASSSRTGEETQYF	TGTGCCAGCAGCAGTCGGACAGGAGAAGAGACCCAGTACTTC
NA	TRBJ2-2	TRBD1	TRBV7-6	CASSLSPGGSGELFF	TGTGCCAGCAGCTTATCCCCAGGGGGCTCCGGGGAGCTGTTTTTT
NA	TRBJ2-7	NA	TRBV3-1/TRBV3-2	CASSQEFQGNEQYF	TGTGCCAGCAGCCAAGAATTCCAGGGGAACGAGCAGTACTTC
NA	TRBJ1-2	NA	TRBV6-5	CASSLDGFRGYTF	TGTGCCAGCAGCCTAGACGGGTTTCGTGGCTACACCTTC
NA	TRBJ1-2	NA	TRBV2	CASSDRGRGDGYTF	TGTGCCAGCAGTGATAGGGGCAGGGGAGATGGCTACACCTTC
NA	TRBJ1-2	NA	TRBV5-1	CASSFDLSGYGYTF	TGCGCCAGCAGCTTCGACTTGTCGGGCTATGGCTACACCTTC
NA	TRBJ1-2	NA	TRBV4-1	CASSPTTGGEYGYTF	TGCGCCAGCAGCCCGACGACGGGGGGGGAGTATGGCTACACCTTC
NA	TRBJ1-1	NA	TRBV29-1	CSVGQPLNTEAFF	TGCAGCGTTGGACAGCCCCTGAACACTGAAGCTTTCTTT
NA	TRBJ2-1	TRBD2	TRBV29-1	CIVAGGGYNEQFF	TGCATAGTGGCGGGCGGGGGGTACAATGAGCAGTTCTTC
NA	TRBJ2-1	TRBD1	TRBV7-9	CASSSMDRPSNEQFF	TGTGCCAGCAGCTCGATGGACAGGCCGAGTAATGAGCAGTTCTTC
NA	TRBJ1-4	TRBD1	TRBV4-1	CASSRTPGQGFSTNEKLFF	TGCGCCAGCAGCCGAACCCCGGGACAGGGGTTTTCAACTAATGAAAAACTGTTTTTT
NA	TRBJ1-4	TRBD1	TRBV9	CASSGGQGAFSNEKLFF	TGTGCCAGCAGCGGCGGACAGGGGGCTTTCTCTAATGAAAAACTGTTTTTT
NA	TRBJ2-1	TRBD1	TRBV11-3	CASSLAGGLSYNEQFF	TGTGCCAGCAGCTTAGCAGGGGGTTTGAGCTACAATGAGCAGTTCTTC
NA	TRBJ2-7	TRBD1	TRBV29-1	CSVEDKPGQGRGSYEQYF	TGCAGCGTTGAAGACAAACCGGGACAGGGGAGGGGGTCCTACGAGCAGTACTTC
once	TRBJ2-5	TRBD2	TRBV3-1/TRBV3-2	CASRTSGGGETQYF	TGTGCCAGCAGGACTAGCGGGGGTGGCGAGACCCAGTACTTC
NA	TRBJ1-6	NA	TRBV5-3	CARSLRRSNSPLHF	TGTGCCAGAAGCTTACGACGGAGTAATTCACCCCTCCACTTT
NA	TRBJ2-5	NA	TRBV4-2	CASSQDFQETQYF	TGTGCCAGCAGCCAAGACTTCCAAGAGACCCAGTACTTC
NA	TRBJ1-4	NA	TRBV16	CASPGDNHEKLFF	TGTGCCAGTCCCGGGGACAACCATGAAAAACTGTTTTTT
NA	TRBJ1-4	TRBD1	TRBV20-1	CSAQGDEKLFF	TGCAGTGCTCAGGGGGATGAAAAACTGTTTTTT
NA	TRBJ2-7	NA	TRBV30	CAWSRGDSSVEQYF	TGTGCCTGGAGTCGCGGGGACTCCTCGGTCGAGCAGTACTTC
NA	TRBJ2-5	NA	TRBV27	CASSFRASALGETQYF	TGTGCCAGCAGTTTCAGGGCTAGCGCATTAGGGGAGACCCAGTACTTC
NA	TRBJ1-2	TRBD1	TRBV14	CASSPPGAGGKGYTF	TGTGCCAGCAGCCCCCCTGGTGCAGGGGGCAAGGGCTACACCTTC
NA	TRBJ2-3	TRBD2	TRBV4-3	CASSQPTPGLAGGTDTQYF	TGCGCCAGCAGCCAACCCACACCGGGACTAGCGGGGGGCACAGATACGCAGTATTTT